This record looks at one T cell receptor beta chain sequence and its context. The data belong to a study of T cells in Graves' hyperthyroidism and ophthalmopathy. The investigators amplified TCR beta CDR3 regions from RNA transcripts. In the first-round RT-PCR of the TCR CDR3, the HTBI primer set was used. TCRdb fed the multiplex PCR reads into MiXCR, producing one record per CDR3 protein. The data show fewer than 350,000 distinct CDR3 sequences, around a sixth seen once. The TCR originated in a woman aged 45-65 years with Graves' hyperthyroidism. Sequencing input: blood.

The CDR3 DNA reads as TGTGCCATCAGTGGTAGCGGGGCCAGCTCCTACGAGCAGTACTTC. Residues: CAISGSGASSYEQYF. V and J are TRBV10-3 and TRBJ2-7; 8 bases agree with TRBD2. The CDR3 extends over 15 amino acids. Per germline, CDR1 ENHRY and CDR2 SYGVKD. The ends lost 4 bases at V and 0 bases at J; junction bases unmatched: 5.